This TCR beta chain was found in a study of T cell responses to AZD1222 COVID-19 vaccine. Comments on this clone: Its antigen is currently unknown.

Sequenced by immunoSEQ multiplex PCR; TCRdb stores in-frame clones only, minus some. The sample contains about 130,000 clones, almost 85% of which appear only once. General study points: It should be noted that donors were predominantly white British and more often female, and clonal diversity was possibly underestimated. Sampled repertoires all dated from after the peak T cell response.

CDR1 and CDR2 from the germline V gene are KGHDR and SFDVKD. V was clipped by 2 bases and J by 4 bases; unmatched bases: 8. CDR3 length equals 16 residues. The V gene is TRBV24-1, the J gene TRBJ2-5; 8 nucleotides agree with TRBD1. The sequencing used peripheral blood, collected 28 days after the second dose of the MenACWY control vaccine. The TCR comes from an adult who received the MenACWY meningococcal vaccine as a control. The CDR3 loop is CATSDSPGGMRETQYF. The CDR3 region has the DNA TGTGCCACCAGTGATTCCCCAGGGGGCATGAGAGAGACCCAGTACTTC.